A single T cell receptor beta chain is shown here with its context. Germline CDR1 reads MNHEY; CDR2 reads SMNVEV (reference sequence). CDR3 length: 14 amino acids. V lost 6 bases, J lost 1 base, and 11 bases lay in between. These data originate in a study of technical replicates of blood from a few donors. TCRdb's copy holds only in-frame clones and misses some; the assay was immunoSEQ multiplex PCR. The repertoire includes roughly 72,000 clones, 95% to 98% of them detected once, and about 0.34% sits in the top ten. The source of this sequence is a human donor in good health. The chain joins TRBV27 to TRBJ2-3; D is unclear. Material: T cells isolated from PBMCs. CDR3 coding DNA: TGTGCCAGCAGCCTCCTCTCGGGCACAGATACGCAGTATTTT. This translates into CASSLLSGTDTQYF.